What follows are 19 T cell receptor beta chains derived from one specimen sequenced in a study of shared clonotypes between healthy human individuals. Here immunoSEQ multiplex PCR was the method, and the copy in TCRdb shows in-frame clones only, minus some. This sample has some 690,000 clones, with 90% found just once. The material sequenced was memory CD8+ T cells from PBMCs. Indicated subset: CD45RO+ cells pooled with CCR7-negative TemRA cells. These receptors originate from a man aged 18 to 30 in good health. Some clones in this sample may be carry-over from other donors' samples.

This chain joins TRBV5-6 and TRBJ1-4; D ambiguous. The CDR3 has 14 amino acids. CDR1 and CDR2 (germline): SGHDT, YYEEEE. The V gene lost 2 bases and the J gene lost 6 bases, with 11 bases spanning the gap. The CDR3, as DNA: TGTGCCAGCAGCTTCCGAGGTTGGGATGAAAAACTGTTTTTT. Residues: CASSFRGWDEKLFF.

J is TRBJ1-4 and V is TRBV7-2; tentatively, D is TRBD1 (5 bases). CDR3 length: 14 residues. Germline V gives CDR1 SGHTA, CDR2 FQGNSA. The germline V and J ends were trimmed by 1 base and 6 bases, with 9 bases remaining between them. The CDR3 DNA follows: TGTGCCAGCAGCTTAGAGGGGAGGGATGAAAAACTGTTTTTT. This gives the protein CASSLEGRDEKLFF.

J is TRBJ2-7 and V is TRBV5-5, with a tentative D call TRBD1 (6 bases). Germline V gene data show CDR1 as SGHKS and CDR2 as YYEKEE (reference sequence). Between the trimmed V and J ends, which lost 5 bases and 3 bases, there was a span of 15 bases. This CDR3 is 14 amino acids long. The CDR3 bases are TGTGCCAGCAGTTTCAGACAGGACCACTACGAGCAGTACTTC. It is translated as CASSFRQDHYEQYF.

The chain uses TRBV30 and TRBJ2-7; D is undetermined. The ends were cut back, 4 bases at V and 0 bases at J, with 16 bases in the middle. CDR1 and CDR2 from the germline V gene are GTSNPN and SVGIG (reference sequence). This CDR3 contains 15 residues. CDR3 amino acids: CAWMIPGRGSYEQYF. DNA for the CDR3: TGTGCCTGGATGATCCCGGGTAGAGGCTCCTACGAGCAGTACTTC.

The chain is built from TRBV5-1 and TRBJ2-7; 8 bases match TRBD1. Germline V CDR1 and CDR2: SGHRS, YFSETQ. Losses at the gene ends were 5 bases for V and 1 base for J; bases not matched to a gene: 8. The CDR3 runs 15 residues. The CDR3, as DNA: TGCGCCAGCAGGTTCCGGACAGGGCCGTCCTACGAGCAGTACTTC. Protein: CASRFRTGPSYEQYF.

J is TRBJ2-1 and V is TRBV27, with 9 nucleotides matching TRBD2. The CDR3 runs 15 residues. CDR1 MNHEY and CDR2 SMNVEV come from the germline V gene (reference sequence). The J segment lost 2 bases and the V segment lost 4 bases, leaving 3 bases of the junction unmatched. CDR3 in amino acids: CASSYLAGPYNEQFF. The CDR3, as DNA: TGTGCCAGCAGTTACCTAGCGGGACCCTACAATGAGCAGTTCTTC.

The chain joins TRBV9 to TRBJ2-7; D might be TRBD2 (5 bases). CDR1 and CDR2 from the germline V gene are SGDLS and YYNGEE. Trimming stripped 3 bases from V and 0 bases from J, with 13 bases between. The length of the CDR3 is 15 residues. The CDR3 loop reads CASSGEDSSSYEQYF. The CDR3 bases are TGTGCCAGCAGCGGCGAGGACTCAAGCTCCTACGAGCAGTACTTC.

CDR3 in DNA: TGTGCCAGCAGCTTAGGACGCTTCCTGAGCACAGATACGCAGTATTTT. It is translated as CASSLGRFLSTDTQYF. The chain is built from TRBV11-2 and TRBJ2-3; D gene uncertain. Deletions cut 1 base from V and 0 bases from J, with 11 bases between. The CDR3 totals 16 residues. Germline V CDR1 and CDR2: SGHAT, FQNNGV.

J is TRBJ2-1 and V is TRBV5-6; no clear D gene. Germline V gene lookup returns CDR1 SGHDT and CDR2 YYEEEE. Trimming cost V 5 bases and J 8 bases, with 8 bases left between them. There are 11 residues in the CDR3. The CDR3 reads CASSHGHEQFF. CDR3 nucleotide sequence: TGTGCCAGCAGTCACGGCCATGAGCAGTTCTTC.

The chain combines TRBV28 with TRBJ2-3; 9 positions match TRBD2. J gave up 5 bases and V 6 bases, and 6 bases lay outside the gene matches. This CDR3 is built from 14 residues. Germline V gene sequence: CDR1 MDHEN, CDR2 SYDVKM. The CDR3 nucleotides read TGTGCCAGCAGCCCTGGCGGGAGGGAAGATACGCAGTATTTT. Translation: CASSPGGREDTQYF.

The rearrangement joins TRBV4-3 to TRBJ1-4; weak D call: TRBD1 (5 bases). Looked up from germline, CDR1 is LGHNA and CDR2 is YSLEER. CDR3 length: 16 residues. V lost 4 bases to trimming and J lost 5 bases, with 17 bases between them. CDR3 nucleotide sequence: TGCGCCAGCAGCCCTGATTCCGGGACGGCGAATGAAAAACTGTTTTTT. It encodes CASSPDSGTANEKLFF.

The chain links TRBV6-5 to TRBJ2-7, with a weak D call TRBD1 (7 bases). This CDR3 region has 15 residues. Germline V gene sequence: CDR1 MNHEY, CDR2 SVGAGI. Trimming shortened V by 6 bases and J by 0 bases, and 15 bases separated the two germline ends. CDR3 coding DNA: TGTGCCAGCAGGCCGGGACAGACTAGCTCCTACGAGCAGTACTTC. Its translation is CASRPGQTSSYEQYF.

A single count supports this clone. This chain joins TRBV9 and TRBJ1-5; D is ambiguous. The length of the CDR3 is 15 residues. Germline values: CDR1 SGDLS, CDR2 YYNGEE. Trimming took 0 bases from V and 4 from J, leaving 11 bases between them. The CDR3: CASSVGAATNQPQHF. The CDR3 nucleotides read TGTGCCAGCAGCGTAGGGGCAGCGACAAATCAGCCCCAGCATTTT.

This chain connects TRBV29-1 to TRBJ1-1, with TRBD1 matching 7 bases. Germline values: CDR1 SQVTM, CDR2 ANQGSEA. The trim removed 4 bases at V and 4 bases at J, leaving 18 bases unmatched. The CDR3 consists of 17 residues. DNA of the CDR3: TGCAGCGTTGCCCCGGACTTACAGGGGAAAGTACTCACTGAAGCTTTCTTT. This translates into CSVAPDLQGKVLTEAFF.

J is TRBJ2-7 and V is TRBV27; weak D call: TRBD1 (7 bases). The CDR3 runs to 14 residues. Germline V lookup: CDR1 MNHEY, CDR2 SMNVEV (reference sequence). The V gene lost 3 bases and the J gene lost 4 bases, with 13 bases spanning the gap. This CDR3 reads CASSFGRGEYEQYF. The CDR3 DNA is TGTGCCAGCAGTTTTGGCAGGGGGGAATACGAGCAGTACTTC.

This chain uses TRBV29-1 with TRBJ1-1; D not certain. CDR1 is SQVTM, CDR2 ANQGSEA, per germline. The CDR3 covers 13 residues. Trimming removed 3 bases at V and 7 bases at J, with 15 bases between. The CDR3 sequence: CSVEASRQREAFF. In nucleotides, the CDR3 is TGCAGCGTTGAGGCCAGCAGACAACGTGAAGCTTTCTTT.

This clone was counted a few times. The V gene is TRBV11-2, the J gene TRBJ1-4; no firm D call. Between the trimmed V and J ends, which lost 5 bases and 0 bases, there was a span of 10 bases. CDR3 length equals 15 residues. Germline V gene sequence: CDR1 SGHAT, CDR2 FQNNGV. CDR3 residues: CASSPAGATNEKLFF. The CDR3 DNA is TGTGCCAGCAGCCCCGCAGGAGCAACTAATGAAAAACTGTTTTTT.

With respect to this clone: This specimen includes other DNA sequences encoding the same CDR3. This rearrangement joins TRBV27 to TRBJ1-4, with 8 bases identical to TRBD1. The CDR3 contains 15 residues. After removal of 5 bases from V and 2 bases from J, the junction contained 4 bases not matched to a gene. Germline loops: CDR1 MNHEY, CDR2 SMNVEV (reference sequence). The CDR3, as DNA: TGTGCCAGCAGTCTCCACAGGGGGACTAATGAAAAACTGTTTTTT. Translated, it gives CASSLHRGTNEKLFF.

The V gene is TRBV7-3, the J gene TRBJ2-1, with TRBD2 identical over 11 bases. With V trimmed by 2 bases and J by 1 base, 7 bases remained unmatched. CDR1 is SGHTA, CDR2 FQGTGA, per germline. The CDR3 runs to 18 residues. The CDR3 nucleotides read TGTGCCAGCAGCTTATCGGCTAGCGGGAGGCCTTCCTACAATGAGCAGTTCTTC. This encodes CASSLSASGRPSYNEQFF. The variable domain in full, completed from reference TRBV7-3 and TRBJ2-1, reads GAGVSQTPSNKVTEKGKYVELRCDPISGHTALYWYRQSLGQGPEFLIYFQGTGAADDSGLPNDRFFAVRPEGSVSTLKIQRTERGDSAVYLCASSLSASGRPSYNEQFFGPGTRLTVL.